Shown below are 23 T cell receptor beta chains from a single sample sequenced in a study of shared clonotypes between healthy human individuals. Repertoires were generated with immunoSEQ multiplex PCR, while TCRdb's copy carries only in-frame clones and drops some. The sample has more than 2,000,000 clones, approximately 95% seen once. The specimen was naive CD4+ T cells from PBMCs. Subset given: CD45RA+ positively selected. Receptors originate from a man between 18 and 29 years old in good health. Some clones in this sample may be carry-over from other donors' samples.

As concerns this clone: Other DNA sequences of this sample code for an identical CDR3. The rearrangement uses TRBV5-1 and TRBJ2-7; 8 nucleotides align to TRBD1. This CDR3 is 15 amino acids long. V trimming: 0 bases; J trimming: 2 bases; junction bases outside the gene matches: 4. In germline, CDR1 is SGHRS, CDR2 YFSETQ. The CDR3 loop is CASSLGQGATYEQYF. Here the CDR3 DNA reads TGCGCCAGCAGCTTGGGGCAGGGGGCGACCTACGAGCAGTACTTC.

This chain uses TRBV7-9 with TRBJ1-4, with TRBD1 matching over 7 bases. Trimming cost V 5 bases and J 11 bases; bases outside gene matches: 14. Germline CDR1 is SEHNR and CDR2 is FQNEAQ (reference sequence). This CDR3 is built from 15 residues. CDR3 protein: CASSADRATSGKLFF. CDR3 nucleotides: TGTGCCAGCAGCGCCGACAGGGCTACGTCAGGGAAACTGTTTTTT.

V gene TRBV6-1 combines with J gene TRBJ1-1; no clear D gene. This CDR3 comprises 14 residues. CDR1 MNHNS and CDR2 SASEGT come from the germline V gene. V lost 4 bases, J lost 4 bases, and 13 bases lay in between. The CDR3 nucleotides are TGTGCCAGCAGTGCGGAGCCGTTAGGCACTGAAGCTTTCTTT. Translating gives CASSAEPLGTEAFF.

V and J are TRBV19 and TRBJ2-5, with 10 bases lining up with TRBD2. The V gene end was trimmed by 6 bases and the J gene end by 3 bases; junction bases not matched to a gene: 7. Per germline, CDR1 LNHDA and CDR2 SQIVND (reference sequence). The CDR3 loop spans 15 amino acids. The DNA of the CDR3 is TGTGCCAGTAGCTTAGGACTAGCGGTAAAAGAGACCCAGTACTTC. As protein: CASSLGLAVKETQYF.

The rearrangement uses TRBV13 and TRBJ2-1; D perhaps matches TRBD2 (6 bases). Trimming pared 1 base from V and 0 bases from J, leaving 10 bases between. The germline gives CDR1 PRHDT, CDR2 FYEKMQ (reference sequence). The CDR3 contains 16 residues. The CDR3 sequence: CASSLVWGVSYNEQFF. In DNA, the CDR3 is TGTGCCAGCAGCTTAGTTTGGGGGGTCTCCTACAATGAGCAGTTCTTC.

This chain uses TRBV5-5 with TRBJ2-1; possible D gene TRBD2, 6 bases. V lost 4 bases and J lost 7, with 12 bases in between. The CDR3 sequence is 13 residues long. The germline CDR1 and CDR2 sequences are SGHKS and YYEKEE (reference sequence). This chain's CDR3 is CASSTTRDNEQFF. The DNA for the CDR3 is TGTGCCAGCAGCACGACTAGAGATAATGAGCAGTTCTTC.

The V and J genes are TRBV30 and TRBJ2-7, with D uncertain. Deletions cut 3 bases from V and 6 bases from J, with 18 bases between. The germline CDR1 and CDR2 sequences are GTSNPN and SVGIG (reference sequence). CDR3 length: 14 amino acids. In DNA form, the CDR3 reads TGTGCCTGGAGCGGAGCGAGCCTAAAGGGCGAGCAGTACTTC. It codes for CAWSGASLKGEQYF.

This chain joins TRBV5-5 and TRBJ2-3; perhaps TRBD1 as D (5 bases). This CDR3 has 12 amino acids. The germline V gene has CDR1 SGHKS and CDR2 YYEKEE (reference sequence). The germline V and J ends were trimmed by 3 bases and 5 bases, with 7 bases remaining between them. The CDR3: CASSSQGDTQYF. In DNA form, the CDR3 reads TGTGCCAGCAGCTCCCAGGGAGATACGCAGTATTTT. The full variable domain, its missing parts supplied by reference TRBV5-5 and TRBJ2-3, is DAGVTQSPTHLIKTRGQQVTLRCSPISGHKSVSWYQQVLGQGPQFIFQYYEKEERGRGNFPDRFSARQFPNYSSELNVNALLLGDSALYLCASSSQGDTQYFGPGTRLTVL.

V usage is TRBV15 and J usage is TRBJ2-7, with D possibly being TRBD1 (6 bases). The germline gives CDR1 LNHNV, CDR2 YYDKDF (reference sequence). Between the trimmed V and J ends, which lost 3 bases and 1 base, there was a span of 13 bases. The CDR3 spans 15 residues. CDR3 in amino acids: CATSRTGTLSYEQYF. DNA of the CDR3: TGTGCCACCAGCAGGACCGGGACACTTTCCTACGAGCAGTACTTC.

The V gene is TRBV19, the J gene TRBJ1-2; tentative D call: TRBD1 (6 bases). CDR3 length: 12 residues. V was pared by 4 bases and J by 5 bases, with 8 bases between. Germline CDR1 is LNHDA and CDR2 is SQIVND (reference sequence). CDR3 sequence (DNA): TGTGCCAGTAGTACCCAGGGGTATGGCTACACCTTC. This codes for CASSTQGYGYTF.

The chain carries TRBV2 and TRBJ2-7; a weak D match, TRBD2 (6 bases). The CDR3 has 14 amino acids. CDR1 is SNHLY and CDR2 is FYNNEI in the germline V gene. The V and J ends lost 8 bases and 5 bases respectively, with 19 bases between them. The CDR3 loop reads CASVMGGIGDEQYF. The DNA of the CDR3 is TGTGCCAGCGTGATGGGGGGAATTGGGGACGAGCAGTACTTC.

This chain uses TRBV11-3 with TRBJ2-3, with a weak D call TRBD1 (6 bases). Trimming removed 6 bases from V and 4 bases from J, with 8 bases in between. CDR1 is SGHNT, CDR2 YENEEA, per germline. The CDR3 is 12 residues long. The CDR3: CASSQGPDTQYF. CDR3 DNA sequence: TGTGCCAGCAGTCAGGGGCCAGATACGCAGTATTTT.

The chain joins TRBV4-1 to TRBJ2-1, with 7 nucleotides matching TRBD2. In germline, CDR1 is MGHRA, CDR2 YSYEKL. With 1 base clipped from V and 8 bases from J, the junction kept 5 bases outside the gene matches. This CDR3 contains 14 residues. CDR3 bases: TGCGCCAGCAGCCAAGTATTCGCGGGAGATGAGCAGTTCTTC. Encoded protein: CASSQVFAGDEQFF.

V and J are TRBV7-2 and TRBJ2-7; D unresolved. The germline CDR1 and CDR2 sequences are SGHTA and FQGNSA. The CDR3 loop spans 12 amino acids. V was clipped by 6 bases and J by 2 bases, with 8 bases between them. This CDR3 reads CASRLRAYEQYF. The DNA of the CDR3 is TGTGCCAGCAGACTTCGGGCCTACGAGCAGTACTTC. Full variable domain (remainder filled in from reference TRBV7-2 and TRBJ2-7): GAGVSQSPSNKVTEKGKDVELRCDPISGHTALYWYRQSLGQGLEFLIYFQGNSAPDKSGLPSDRFSAERTGGSVSTLTIQRTQQEDSAVYLCASRLRAYEQYFGPGTRLTVT.

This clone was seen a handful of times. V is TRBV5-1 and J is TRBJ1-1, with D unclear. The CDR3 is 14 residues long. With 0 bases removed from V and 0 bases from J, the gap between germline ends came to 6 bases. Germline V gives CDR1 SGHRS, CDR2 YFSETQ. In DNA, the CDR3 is TGCGCCAGCAGCTTGGAGTACTTGAACACTGAAGCTTTCTTT. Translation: CASSLEYLNTEAFF.

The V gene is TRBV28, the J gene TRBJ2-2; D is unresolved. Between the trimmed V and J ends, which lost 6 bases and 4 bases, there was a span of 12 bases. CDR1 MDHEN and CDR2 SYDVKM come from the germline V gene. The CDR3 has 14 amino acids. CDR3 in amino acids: CASRLAEVTGELFF. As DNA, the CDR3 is TGTGCCAGCAGATTAGCAGAAGTCACCGGGGAGCTGTTTTTT.

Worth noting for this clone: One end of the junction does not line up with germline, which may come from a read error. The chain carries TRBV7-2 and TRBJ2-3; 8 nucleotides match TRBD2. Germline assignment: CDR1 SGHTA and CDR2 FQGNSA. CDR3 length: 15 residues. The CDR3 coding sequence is TGTGCCAGCAGCATAGCTAGCGGGAGCACAGATACGCAGTATTTT. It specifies CASSIASGSTDTQYF.

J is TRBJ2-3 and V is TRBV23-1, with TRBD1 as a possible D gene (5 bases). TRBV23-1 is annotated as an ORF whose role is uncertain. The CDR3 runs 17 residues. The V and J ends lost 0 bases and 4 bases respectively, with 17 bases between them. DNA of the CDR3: TGCGCCAGCAGTCAATCGAGAACAGGATGGTCGGCAGATACGCAGTATTTT. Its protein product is CASSQSRTGWSADTQYF.

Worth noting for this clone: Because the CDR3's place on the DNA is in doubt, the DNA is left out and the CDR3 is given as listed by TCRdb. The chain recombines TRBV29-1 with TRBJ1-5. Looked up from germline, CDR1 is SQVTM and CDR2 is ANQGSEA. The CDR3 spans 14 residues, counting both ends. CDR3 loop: CSVRFGGWDQPQHF.

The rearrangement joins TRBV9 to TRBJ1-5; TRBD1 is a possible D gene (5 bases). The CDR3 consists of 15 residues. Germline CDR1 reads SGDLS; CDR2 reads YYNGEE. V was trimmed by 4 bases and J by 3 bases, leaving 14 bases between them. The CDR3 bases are TGTGCCAGCAGCCTGTACCCGACAGCCAATCAGCCCCAGCATTTT. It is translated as CASSLYPTANQPQHF.

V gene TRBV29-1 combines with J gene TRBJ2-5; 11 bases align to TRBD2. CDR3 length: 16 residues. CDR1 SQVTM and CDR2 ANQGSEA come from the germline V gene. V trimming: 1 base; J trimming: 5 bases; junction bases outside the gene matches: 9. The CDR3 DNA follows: TGCAGCGTTGAAGGCCTAGCGGGAGGCAATCGGGAGACCCAGTACTTC. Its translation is CSVEGLAGGNRETQYF.

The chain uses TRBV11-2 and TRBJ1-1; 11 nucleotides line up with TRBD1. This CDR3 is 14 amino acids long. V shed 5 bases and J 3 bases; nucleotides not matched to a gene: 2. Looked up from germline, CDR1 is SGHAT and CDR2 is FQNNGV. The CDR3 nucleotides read TGTGCCAGCAGCAGGGGACAGGGGGACACTGAAGCTTTCTTT. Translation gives CASSRGQGDTEAFF.

CDR3 in amino acids: CASSPPRTRETEAFF. The CDR3, as DNA: TGTGCCAGCTCACCACCGCGAACGAGAGAAACTGAAGCTTTCTTT. The chain recombines TRBV18 with TRBJ1-1, with unresolved D. V was shortened by 0 bases and J by 5 bases, with 13 bases between the two germline ends. Germline assignment: CDR1 KGHSH and CDR2 LQKENI. CDR3 size: 15 residues.